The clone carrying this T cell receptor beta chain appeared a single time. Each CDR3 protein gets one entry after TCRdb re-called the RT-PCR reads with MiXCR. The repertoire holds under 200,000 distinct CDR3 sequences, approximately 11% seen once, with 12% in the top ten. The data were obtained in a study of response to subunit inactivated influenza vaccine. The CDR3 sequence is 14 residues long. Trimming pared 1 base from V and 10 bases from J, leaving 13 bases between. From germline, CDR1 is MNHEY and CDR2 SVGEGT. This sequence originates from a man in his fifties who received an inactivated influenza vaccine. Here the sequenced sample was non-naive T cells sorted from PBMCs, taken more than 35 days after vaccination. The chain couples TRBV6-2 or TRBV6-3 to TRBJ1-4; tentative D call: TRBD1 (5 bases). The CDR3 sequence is CASSYFGGEGKLFF. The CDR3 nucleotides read TGTGCCAGCAGTTACTTCGGAGGGGAGGGAAAACTGTTTTTT.